This TCR beta chain was captured in a study of T cells in Graves' hyperthyroidism and ophthalmopathy. Findings and limits, study-wide: For ophthalmopathy, model prediction preceded onset by a median about 6.4 months. Most thyroid-expanded clonotypes above 0.001 were also found in blood. Using 13 V-J features, a model discriminated ophthalmopathy from stable hyperthyroidism.

Patients were aged 18 to 65, had disease duration under 2 months, and had newly diagnosed hyperthyroidism. Amplification of TCR beta CDR3 regions was performed using RNA transcripts as template. A set of HTBI primers served as the primers for a first-round RT-PCR of the TCR CDR3. TCRdb itself ran the multiplex PCR reads through MiXCR, one entry per CDR3 protein. Of hundreds of thousands of distinct CDR3 sequences detected, 14% appear once; the ten largest clones hold 4.5% to 6%. About this clonotype itself: Its antigen remains unidentified.

The origin of this receptor is a woman younger than 45 with Graves' hyperthyroidism that later progressed to Graves' ophthalmopathy. Sequencing was performed on blood.

CDR3 sequence (DNA): TGTGCCAGCAGTCCCGCCCGGGCAGATACGCAGTATTTT. Its translation: CASSPARADTQYF. The V and J genes are TRBV7-9 and TRBJ2-3, with D unresolved. The CDR3 consists of 13 residues. CDR1 and CDR2 (germline): SEHNR, FQNEAQ (reference sequence). Trimming shortened V by 6 bases and J by 4 bases, and 11 bases separated the two germline ends. The variable domain in full, with the rest retrieved from reference TRBV7-9 and TRBJ2-3, is DTGVSQNPRHKITKRGQNVTFRCDPISEHNRLYWYRQTLGQGPEFLTYFQNEAQLEKSRLLSDRFSAERPKGSFSTLEIQRTEQGDSAMYLCASSPARADTQYFGPGTRLTVL.